The 32 T cell receptor beta chains presented below share a single source sample, sequenced in a study of T cells after yellow fever vaccination (dated by TCRdb to the late 2010s). Libraries were made using 5' RACE. Sequencing took place on an Illumina HiSeq 2500. TCRdb reanalyzed the raw reads on its own, using fastp at Q25 for trimming and MiXCR for clone calling, and kept in-frame beta chains. Rows with a matching CDR3 protein are joined into one entry that keeps the most common DNA and genes. The sample table holds 300,000 or so distinct CDR3 sequences, of which about an eighth were seen once. About 0.51% of the sample is held by the ten biggest clonotypes. The treatment or condition label, read with the paper, signifies: live attenuated yellow fever vaccine strain. This specimen consisted of CD4+ T cells sorted from PBMCs, obtained 45 days after the yellow fever booster vaccination. These receptors came from a man aged 30 to 39 who received the YFV17D yellow fever vaccine.

CDR3 region: CASSPFRGQAINTEAFF. Here the CDR3 DNA reads TGTGCCAGCTCACCTTTTAGGGGACAGGCGATCAACACTGAAGCTTTCTTT. The chain links TRBV18 to TRBJ1-1; 8 bases align to TRBD1. Looked up from germline, CDR1 is KGHSH and CDR2 is LQKENI. After removal of 3 bases from V and 2 bases from J, the junction contained 11 bases not matched to a gene. The CDR3 sequence is 17 residues long. Full variable domain (missing parts from reference TRBV18 and TRBJ1-1): NAGVMQNPRHLVRRRGQEARLRCSPMKGHSHVYWYRQLPEEGLKFMVYLQKENIIDESGMPKERFSAEFPKEGPSILRIQQVVRGDSAAYFCASSPFRGQAINTEAFFGQGTRLTVV.

This clonotype occurred a few times. The CDR3: CASSWAADVDTQYF. In nucleotides, the CDR3 is TGCGCCAGCAGCTGGGCAGCGGACGTAGATACGCAGTATTTT. The V and J genes are TRBV5-1 and TRBJ2-3; the D gene is possibly TRBD2 (5 bases). Deletions cut 3 bases from V and 5 bases from J, with 13 bases between. CDR3 length: 14 amino acids. In germline, CDR1 is SGHRS, CDR2 YFSETQ.

This clonotype was counted only a few times. J is TRBJ2-1 and V is TRBV11-2, with 10 bases lining up with TRBD2. CDR1 is SGHAT, CDR2 FQNNGV, per germline. This CDR3 contains 18 residues. J gave up 5 bases and V 3 bases, and 13 bases lay outside the gene matches. The CDR3 is CASSLLAGAFRVHNEQFF. The CDR3, as DNA: TGTGCCAGCAGCTTGCTAGCGGGAGCGTTCAGGGTCCACAATGAGCAGTTCTTC.

The gene calls are TRBV19 and TRBJ1-5; 8 bases map to TRBD1. Trimming at V came to 4 bases and at J to 7 bases, leaving 9 bases not matched to a gene. The CDR3 extends over 15 amino acids. CDR1 LNHDA and CDR2 SQIVND come from the germline V gene (reference sequence). The chain's CDR3 is CASSRGRGPDQPQHF. CDR3 bases: TGTGCCAGTAGTAGGGGCAGGGGGCCGGACCAGCCCCAGCATTTT.

The chain links TRBV7-9 to TRBJ2-1, with D unclear. V shed 5 bases and J shed 5 bases, with 13 bases lying between them. The CDR3 has 14 amino acids. The germline CDR1 and CDR2 sequences are SEHNR and FQNEAQ (reference sequence). The CDR3 here is CASSPSITNNEQFF. The CDR3 bases are TGTGCCAGCAGCCCATCGATCACCAACAATGAGCAGTTCTTC.

This clonotype was seen a few times. The chain uses TRBV7-2 and TRBJ2-1; maybe TRBD2 (6 bases). This CDR3 is 15 amino acids long. Germline V gene sequence: CDR1 SGHTA, CDR2 FQGNSA. The germline V and J ends were trimmed by 2 bases and 8 bases, with 16 bases remaining between them. CDR3 loop: CASSLMSGVVYEQFF. CDR3 nucleotides: TGTGCCAGCAGCTTAATGTCGGGAGTAGTCTATGAGCAGTTCTTC.

CDR3 residues: CASSRRPGQGYEKLFF. CDR3 nucleotides: TGTGCCAGCAGCCGACGCCCGGGACAGGGGTACGAAAAACTGTTTTTT. The chain links TRBV7-8 to TRBJ1-4, with 10 bases matching TRBD1. The CDR3 is 16 amino acids. CDR1 SGHVS and CDR2 FQNEAQ come from the germline V gene. The ends lost 5 bases at V and 8 bases at J; junction bases unmatched: 11. Using reference TRBV7-8 and TRBJ1-4 for the parts outside the CDR3, the full variable domain is GAGVSQSPRYKVAKRGQDVALRCDPISGHVSLFWYQQALGQGPEFLTYFQNEAQLDKSGLPSDRFFAERPEGSVSTLKIQRTQQEDSAVYLCASSRRPGQGYEKLFFGSGTQLSVL.

This clonotype appeared a few times. The V call is TRBV18, the J call TRBJ2-2; D unclear. Germline values: CDR1 KGHSH, CDR2 LQKENI. CDR3 length: 14 residues. Trimming took 5 bases from V and 3 from J, leaving 10 bases between them. In DNA, the CDR3 is TGTGCCAGCTCAGTCCCTGGATACACCGGGGAGCTGTTTTTT. Translation: CASSVPGYTGELFF.

The chain recombines TRBV12-3 or TRBV12-4 with TRBJ2-2; D remains unclear. V dropped 6 bases and J dropped 2 bases, with 10 bases sitting between them. This CDR3 region has 14 residues. CDR3: CASSLWRNTGELFF. The CDR3 region has the DNA TGTGCCAGCAGCTTGTGGCGAAACACCGGGGAGCTGTTTTTT.

Only a few counts were recorded for this clonotype. The J gene is TRBJ2-7, the V gene TRBV7-2; D gene unclear. The ends were cut back, 0 bases at V and 0 bases at J, with 6 bases in the middle. CDR3 length: 14 residues. Per germline, CDR1 SGHTA and CDR2 FQGNSA. CDR3 sequence reads: CASSLAPSSYEQYF. CDR3 nucleotide sequence: TGTGCCAGCAGCTTAGCGCCGAGCTCCTACGAGCAGTACTTC.

The chain links TRBV12-3 or TRBV12-4 to TRBJ2-2; D possibly corresponds to TRBD2 (6 bases). V was pared by 6 bases and J by 6 bases, with 14 bases between. The CDR3 has 14 amino acids. The CDR3 is CASRGGAGAGELFF. The CDR3 coding sequence is TGTGCCAGCAGAGGAGGGGCCGGGGCCGGGGAGCTGTTTTTT.

The V gene is TRBV28, the J gene TRBJ1-5; D is uncertain. This CDR3 has 15 amino acids. Deletions cut 7 bases from V and 4 bases from J, with 17 bases between. The germline gives CDR1 MDHEN, CDR2 SYDVKM. The CDR3 loop reads CASTLRREPNQPQHF. The CDR3 nucleotides are TGTGCCAGCACCCTCCGGCGAGAACCTAATCAGCCCCAGCATTTT.

This clonotype has just a few counts. This chain links TRBV12-3 or TRBV12-4 with TRBJ2-3; D not certain. This CDR3 contains 12 residues. V dropped 4 bases and J dropped 9 bases, with 11 bases sitting between them. CDR3 amino acids: CASSSSMGTQYF. Here the CDR3 DNA reads TGTGCCAGCAGTTCTTCCATGGGGACGCAGTATTTT.

This chain connects TRBV7-2 to TRBJ2-5; the D gene could be TRBD1 or TRBD2 (5 bases each). The germline V gene has CDR1 SGHTA and CDR2 FQGNSA. V was shortened by 2 bases and J by 5 bases, with 12 bases between the two germline ends. The CDR3 totals 14 residues. CDR3 sequence: CASSLSRGGETQYF. In nucleotides, the CDR3 is TGTGCCAGCAGCTTATCGAGGGGCGGCGAGACCCAGTACTTC.

V is TRBV7-2 and J is TRBJ2-2; 8 bases are a match to TRBD2. The CDR3 is 16 amino acids. The J segment lost 4 bases and the V segment lost 0 bases, leaving 4 bases of the junction unmatched. Germline lookup yields CDR1 SGHTA and CDR2 FQGNSA. The CDR3 is CASSLAQSGGTGELFF. CDR3 DNA: TGTGCCAGCAGCTTAGCGCAGAGCGGGGGCACCGGGGAGCTGTTTTTT.

The table lists this clonotype with a few counts. V gene TRBV20-1 combines with J gene TRBJ2-7, with D tentatively TRBD1 or TRBD2 (6 bases each). The CDR3 is made up of 12 amino acids. The V gene lost 4 bases and the J gene lost 6 bases, with 13 bases spanning the gap. The V gene's germline CDR1 is DFQATT and CDR2 SNEGSKA (reference sequence). The chain's CDR3 is CSATPGGPEQYF. In DNA form, the CDR3 reads TGCAGTGCTACCCCTGGGGGGCCCGAGCAGTACTTC.

The chain recombines TRBV20-1 with TRBJ1-1; 9 bases match TRBD1. The CDR3 runs to 14 residues. The ends lost 4 bases at V and 1 base at J; junction bases unmatched: 4. Germline lookup yields CDR1 DFQATT and CDR2 SNEGSKA (reference sequence). CDR3 DNA: TGCAGTGCTATTCCGGGACAGGGGAACACTGAAGCTTTCTTT. The encoded protein is CSAIPGQGNTEAFF.

This clonotype was counted between two and nine times. This rearrangement joins TRBV25-1 to TRBJ2-7, with D unclear. CDR1 is MGHDK and CDR2 is SYGVNS in the germline V gene. The CDR3 is made up of 14 amino acids. V dropped 3 bases and J dropped 0 bases, with 9 bases sitting between them. The CDR3, as DNA: TGTGCCAGCAGTGATCAAGGCCTCTCCTACGAGCAGTACTTC. This sequence encodes CASSDQGLSYEQYF.

The chain carries TRBV3-1 and TRBJ2-7, with a possible D match to TRBD1 (6 bases). The V end lost 4 bases, the J end lost 3 bases, and 13 bases lay between the germline ends. This CDR3 is built from 14 residues. CDR1 is LGHDT and CDR2 is YNNKEL in the germline V gene (reference sequence). The CDR3 DNA reads as TGTGCCAGCAGCCCATTGGACAGATACTACGAGCAGTACTTC. This sequence encodes CASSPLDRYYEQYF.

The sample holds many counts of this clonotype. J is TRBJ2-1 and V is TRBV12-1; TRBD2 was called by the table and not checked on the DNA. TRBV12-1 is a known pseudogene. The CDR3 contains 19 residues. CDR3 amino acids: CASSFCSSSGDSSYNEQFF. The CDR3, as DNA: TGTGCCAGCAGCTTTTGCAGTTCTAGCGGGGATAGCTCCTACAATGAGCAGTTCTTC.

The sample holds a few counts of this clonotype. The CDR3 nucleotides are TGTGCCAGCAGTGAAGATGGGGGGGATTACGAGCAGTACTTC. This encodes CASSEDGGDYEQYF. This chain links TRBV6-1 with TRBJ2-7; 7 bases are a match to TRBD2. CDR1 is MNHNS, CDR2 SASEGT, per germline. Germline trimming cut 1 base from V and 4 bases from J; bases unmatched to any gene: 4. The CDR3 consists of 14 residues.

This clonotype appeared many times. The rearrangement uses TRBV29-1 and TRBJ2-5, with a weak D call TRBD2 (6 bases). This CDR3 region has 12 residues. Per germline, CDR1 SQVTM and CDR2 ANQGSEA. The CDR3 is CRPERDQETQYF. CDR3 DNA sequence: TGCAGACCAGAGCGGGACCAAGAGACCCAGTACTTC.

The chain has TRBV5-6 and TRBJ2-1; 11 bases map to TRBD2. Trimming cost V 4 bases and J 2 bases; bases outside gene matches: 8. This CDR3 has 17 residues. Per germline, CDR1 SGHDT and CDR2 YYEEEE. CDR3 nucleotides: TGTGCCAGCAGCCCGGGACTAGCGGAACCCCCCTACAATGAGCAGTTCTTC. Encoded protein: CASSPGLAEPPYNEQFF.

This chain connects TRBV9 to TRBJ2-1; D is unresolved. Per germline, CDR1 SGDLS and CDR2 YYNGEE. V shed 3 bases and J shed 7 bases, with 14 bases lying between them. CDR3 size: 14 residues. CDR3 coding DNA: TGTGCCAGCAGCGAGGGATCATGGATAAATGAGCAGTTCTTC. It codes for CASSEGSWINEQFF.

This clonotype was seen more than once but under ten times. The chain couples TRBV29-1 to TRBJ2-3; 10 bases agree with TRBD2. V shed 6 bases and J 6 bases; nucleotides not matched to a gene: 9. Germline V gene sequence: CDR1 SQVTM, CDR2 ANQGSEA. The CDR3 consists of 14 residues. CDR3 amino acids: CSVGAGGPPDTQYF. As DNA, the CDR3 is TGCAGCGTGGGAGCGGGAGGGCCTCCGGATACGCAGTATTTT.

This clonotype was seen at least ten times. The J gene is TRBJ2-7, the V gene TRBV28; no clear D gene. The V end lost 5 bases, the J end lost 10 bases, and 21 bases lay between the germline ends. The germline V gene encodes CDR1 MDHEN and CDR2 SYDVKM. The CDR3 is 14 residues long. CDR3 loop: CASSPPALDADQYF. CDR3 DNA sequence: TGTGCCAGCAGTCCTCCCGCGCTGGATGCGGATCAGTACTTC. The variable domain in full, with the rest retrieved from reference TRBV28 and TRBJ2-7, is DVKVTQSSRYLVKRTGEKVFLECVQDMDHENMFWYRQDPGLGLRLIYFSYDVKMKEKGDIPEGYSVSREKKERFSLILESASTNQTSMYLCASSPPALDADQYFGPGTRLTVT.

This clonotype has just a few counts. The rearrangement joins TRBV20-1 to TRBJ2-3, with D hard to call. This CDR3 contains 13 residues. V dropped 2 bases and J dropped 5 bases, with 11 bases sitting between them. Germline V gene data show CDR1 as DFQATT and CDR2 as SNEGSKA (reference sequence). CDR3 bases: TGCAGTGCTAGATCATCGGTGCTAGATACGCAGTATTTT. Protein sequence: CSARSSVLDTQYF.

The chain employs TRBV7-7 and TRBJ2-2; tentative D call: TRBD2 (5 bases). The CDR3 is 16 residues long. CDR1 SSHAT and CDR2 FNYEAQ come from the germline V gene (reference sequence). The germline V and J ends were trimmed by 2 bases and 0 bases, with 10 bases remaining between them. The CDR3 reads CASSLSAEANTGELFF. CDR3 nucleotides: TGTGCCAGCAGCTTATCAGCGGAGGCGAACACCGGGGAGCTGTTTTTT.

This clonotype was recorded only once. A read error is likely, as this CDR3 ends without the conserved phenylalanine or tryptophan. The chain has TRBV27 and TRBJ2-1; either TRBD1 or TRBD2 may supply D (5 bases each). The V gene lost 5 bases and the J gene lost 8 bases, with 25 bases spanning the gap. Per the germline V gene, CDR1 is MNHEY and CDR2 is SMNVEV (reference sequence). The CDR3 length is 17 residues. The CDR3 DNA reads TGTGCCAGCAGTCCACGACCCAGGGCGGCTGGGGGAGATGAGCAGTTCTTA. It yields the protein CASSPRPRAAGGDEQFL.

This clonotype was recorded a few times. V and J are TRBV20-1 and TRBJ2-5, with D possibly TRBD2 on 6 matching bases. V lost 1 base to trimming and J lost 5 bases, with 20 bases between them. Germline loops: CDR1 DFQATT, CDR2 SNEGSKA (reference sequence). CDR3 length: 16 residues. The CDR3: CSARGFGTPRLETQYF. The CDR3 nucleotides read TGCAGTGCTAGAGGTTTCGGGACTCCCCGATTGGAGACCCAGTACTTC.

This chain connects TRBV24-1 to TRBJ2-1, with 9 bases identical to TRBD2. CDR1 is KGHDR, CDR2 SFDVKD, per germline. Trimming cost V 7 bases and J 4 bases; bases outside gene matches: 7. The CDR3 has 15 amino acids. CDR3 residues: CATRGGAGGYNEQFF. In DNA, the CDR3 is TGTGCCACCAGGGGGGGAGCGGGAGGTTACAATGAGCAGTTCTTC.

A few counts support this clonotype. The chain links TRBV4-3 to TRBJ2-7; D call uncertain. CDR1 is LGHNA and CDR2 is YSLEER in the germline V gene. The V and J ends lost 0 bases and 3 bases respectively, with 6 bases between them. CDR3 length: 13 residues. For the CDR3, the DNA is TGCGCCAGCAGCCAAGACCTAATCTACGAGCAGTACTTC. Translation: CASSQDLIYEQYF.